This T cell receptor beta chain was captured by sequencing in a study of T cell responses to AZD1222 COVID-19 vaccine. The table came from immunoSEQ multiplex PCR; TCRdb's copy has only in-frame clones and leaves some out. Of about 92,000 clones in the sample, about 86% were seen once. This CDR3 contains 15 residues. The germline gives CDR1 SGHDN, CDR2 FVKESK. V was cut by 0 bases and J by 7 bases, with 15 bases left in between. This clone has only a few counts. The sequence was collected from an adult in good health. The J gene is TRBJ1-2, the V gene TRBV14; D is perhaps TRBD1 (5 bases). The sample was peripheral blood, taken on day 0 of MenACWY control vaccination. The CDR3 DNA reads TGTGCCAGCAGCCAAGACAGGACACCTAGTCTTGGCTACACCTTC. Translation gives CASSQDRTPSLGYTF.